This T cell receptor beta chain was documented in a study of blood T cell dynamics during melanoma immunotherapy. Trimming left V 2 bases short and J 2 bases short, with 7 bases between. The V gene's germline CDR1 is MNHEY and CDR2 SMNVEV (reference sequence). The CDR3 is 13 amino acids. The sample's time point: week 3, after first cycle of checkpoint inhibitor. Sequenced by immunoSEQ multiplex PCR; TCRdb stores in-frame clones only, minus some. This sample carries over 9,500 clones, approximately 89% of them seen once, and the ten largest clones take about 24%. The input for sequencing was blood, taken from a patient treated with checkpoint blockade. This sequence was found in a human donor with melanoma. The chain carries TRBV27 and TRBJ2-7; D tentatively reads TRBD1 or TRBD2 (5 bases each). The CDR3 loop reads CASSLRGPYEQYF. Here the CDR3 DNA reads TGTGCCAGCAGTTTACGGGGACCCTACGAGCAGTACTTC.